The 25 T cell receptor beta chains in this list originate from one sample, sequenced in a study of T cell repertoires in cytomegalovirus infection. TCRdb processed the reads anew with MiXCR; each CDR3 protein has one entry. Of about 740,000 distinct CDR3 sequences listed, 35% to 45% are singletons. The material sequenced was PBMCs. Receptor source: a human donor in good health (CMV status not recorded). Some clones in this sample may be carry-over from other donors' samples.

This chain joins TRBV6-1 and TRBJ2-7; D call uncertain. This CDR3 comprises 14 residues. CDR1 is MNHNS, CDR2 SASEGT, per germline. V lost 2 bases to trimming and J lost 4 bases, with 12 bases between them. The CDR3 DNA reads as TGTGCCAGCAGTGAACTCCCCCTGTCGTACGAGCAGTACTTC. Its translation is CASSELPLSYEQYF.

This chain connects TRBV7-9 to TRBJ1-5; D may be TRBD1 (5 bases). The CDR3 consists of 16 residues. Germline V gene data show CDR1 as SEHNR and CDR2 as FQNEAQ (reference sequence). Trimming stripped 5 bases from V and 0 bases from J, with 14 bases between. The DNA of the CDR3 is TGTGCCAGCAGCCACGGGGGGGGTAATAGCAATCAGCCCCAGCATTTT. It encodes CASSHGGGNSNQPQHF.

The chain employs TRBV6-6 and TRBJ1-6; 8 positions agree with TRBD1. Germline V gene data show CDR1 as MNHNY and CDR2 as SVGAGI (reference sequence). J gave up 3 bases and V 4 bases, and 5 bases lay outside the gene matches. The CDR3 is 16 residues long. CDR3 DNA: TGTGCCAGCAGTTCGGGGACAGGTCGCTATAATTCACCCCTCCACTTT. Amino acid sequence: CASSSGTGRYNSPLHF.

J is TRBJ1-1 and V is TRBV14; D call uncertain. Germline CDR1 and CDR2: SGHDN and FVKESK. Trimming stripped 3 bases from V and 4 bases from J, with 12 bases between. The CDR3 sequence is 14 residues long. CDR3 in DNA: TGTGCCAGCAGCCAGTGGGGTTCGCCCACTGAAGCTTTCTTT. The encoded protein is CASSQWGSPTEAFF. Full variable domain (remainder filled in from reference TRBV14 and TRBJ1-1): EAGVTQFPSHSVIEKGQTVTLRCDPISGHDNLYWYRRVMGKEIKFLLHFVKESKQDESGMPNNRFLAERTGGTYSTLKVQPAELEDSGVYFCASSQWGSPTEAFFGQGTRLTVV.

The rearrangement joins TRBV28 to TRBJ2-7, with TRBD1 as a possible D gene (6 bases). The CDR3 is 14 residues long. Germline assignment: CDR1 MDHEN and CDR2 SYDVKM. The ends were cut back, 1 base at V and 5 bases at J, with 12 bases in the middle. The CDR3 loop is CASSLYQGSNEQYF. The CDR3 DNA is TGTGCCAGCAGTTTATACCAGGGGAGTAACGAGCAGTACTTC.

This rearrangement joins TRBV6-1 to TRBJ1-5; TRBD1 might be the D (5 bases). This CDR3 comprises 16 residues. Trimming stripped 0 bases from V and 3 bases from J, with 12 bases between. From germline, CDR1 is MNHNS and CDR2 SASEGT. The CDR3 is CASSEAGLGVNQPQHF. CDR3 DNA: TGTGCCAGCAGTGAAGCTGGACTGGGGGTCAATCAGCCCCAGCATTTT.

This chain connects TRBV27 to TRBJ2-7; D might be TRBD1 or TRBD2, each matching 5 bases. The CDR3 consists of 15 residues. The germline V and J ends were trimmed by 4 bases and 2 bases, with 15 bases remaining between them. Germline CDR1 MNHEY, CDR2 SMNVEV (reference sequence). CDR3 in DNA: TGTGCCAGCAGTTCCGGGACGGACGGTACCTACGAGCAGTACTTC. Its translation: CASSSGTDGTYEQYF.

This clonotype was seen repeatedly, ten times or more. The J gene is TRBJ1-1, the V gene TRBV7-6; D is unclear. The germline V gene has CDR1 SGHVS and CDR2 FNYEAQ. V was shortened by 8 bases and J by 4 bases, with 14 bases between the two germline ends. The CDR3 length is 13 residues. The CDR3 region is CASGEGTLTEAFF. For the CDR3, the DNA is TGTGCCAGCGGGGAGGGTACACTCACTGAAGCTTTCTTT.

The rearrangement links TRBV4-1 to TRBJ2-5; weak D call: TRBD2 (5 bases). The CDR3 totals 14 residues. With 3 bases removed from V and 5 bases from J, the gap between germline ends came to 13 bases. In germline, CDR1 is MGHRA, CDR2 YSYEKL. The CDR3 DNA reads as TGCGCCAGCAGCCACGAGGGAGTAAAGGAGACCCAGTACTTC. It encodes CASSHEGVKETQYF.

This clonotype showed up just a few times. The V gene is TRBV12-3 or TRBV12-4, the J gene TRBJ2-7, with 7 bases lining up with TRBD1. The CDR3 is 14 residues long. V lost 6 bases, J lost 2 bases, and 7 bases stayed unmatched. For the CDR3, the DNA is TGTGCCAGCAGAAGACAGGGCCTAACCTACGAGCAGTACTTC. It codes for CASRRQGLTYEQYF.

This clonotype has a count of ten or more. The chain carries TRBV7-8 and TRBJ2-2; D may correspond to TRBD1 or TRBD2 (6 bases each). The V and J ends lost 5 bases and 5 bases respectively, with 12 bases between them. The CDR3 has 14 amino acids. CDR1 is SGHVS and CDR2 is FQNEAQ in the germline V gene. CDR3 in DNA: TGTGCCAGCAGCCCCACAGGGAGGACCGGGGAGCTGTTTTTT. This sequence encodes CASSPTGRTGELFF.

This chain connects TRBV19 to TRBJ2-6; perhaps TRBD2 as D (5 bases). The CDR3 is 17 residues long. CDR1 and CDR2 from the germline V gene are LNHDA and SQIVND (reference sequence). Deletions cut 2 bases from V and 2 bases from J, with 13 bases between. CDR3 sequence: CASSISSRGTGANVLTF. CDR3 coding DNA: TGTGCCAGTAGTATATCATCACGGGGAACTGGGGCCAACGTCCTGACTTTC.

This chain joins TRBV27 and TRBJ1-2; D gene uncertain. The germline V and J ends were trimmed by 5 bases and 3 bases, with 10 bases remaining between them. This CDR3 region has 13 residues. Germline assignment: CDR1 MNHEY and CDR2 SMNVEV (reference sequence). CDR3 sequence: CASSLTSYYGYTF. In DNA, the CDR3 is TGTGCCAGCAGTCTAACCTCCTACTATGGCTACACCTTC.

This CDR3 is CAISESIQGRSDNQPQHF. The CDR3 nucleotides read TGTGCCATCAGTGAGTCGATTCAGGGAAGGAGCGACAATCAGCCCCAGCATTTT. J is TRBJ1-5 and V is TRBV10-3; the D gene is possibly TRBD1 (5 bases). This CDR3 has 18 amino acids. From germline, CDR1 is ENHRY and CDR2 SYGVKD. V lost 0 bases and J lost 3, with 18 bases in between.

The J gene is TRBJ1-4, the V gene TRBV6-1, with 7 bases aligning to TRBD1. Germline V gives CDR1 MNHNS, CDR2 SASEGT. The junction had 8 bases not matched to a gene; V was cut back by 6 bases and J by 7 bases. This CDR3 is built from 14 residues. Here the CDR3 DNA reads TGTGCCAGCAGAGCCGACAGGGTGCGTGAAAAACTGTTTTTT. Protein product: CASRADRVREKLFF.

This clonotype was recorded only once. The genes are TRBV12-5 and TRBJ1-1, with a tentative D call TRBD1 (5 bases). Germline V lookup: CDR1 LGHNT, CDR2 FRNRAP. V gave up 6 bases and J gave up 8 bases, with 13 bases separating them. This CDR3 spans 12 amino acids. Here the CDR3 reads CASGRDGNEAFF. CDR3 bases: TGTGCTAGTGGGCGGGACGGCAACGAAGCTTTCTTT.

This sequence joins TRBV10-2 and TRBJ1-3; D possibly corresponds to TRBD1 (5 bases). V lost 7 bases to trimming and J lost 0 bases, with 13 bases between them. From germline, CDR1 is WSHSY and CDR2 SAAADI. CDR3 length: 15 residues. CDR3 in amino acids: CASTLDSYSGNTIYF. The CDR3 DNA reads TGCGCCAGCACCCTCGACAGTTACTCTGGAAACACCATATATTTT.

This clonotype came up many times. The gene calls are TRBV7-2 and TRBJ2-5; D is unclear. The CDR3 is 13 residues long. The germline V gene has CDR1 SGHTA and CDR2 FQGNSA. V lost 3 bases to trimming and J lost 1 base, with 6 bases between them. The DNA for the CDR3 is TGTGCCAGCAGCTTGAACTTCCAAGAGACCCAGTACTTC. Its translation is CASSLNFQETQYF. The entire variable domain, with the rest obtained from reference TRBV7-2 and TRBJ2-5, is as follows: GAGVSQSPSNKVTEKGKDVELRCDPISGHTALYWYRQSLGQGLEFLIYFQGNSAPDKSGLPSDRFSAERTGGSVSTLTIQRTQQEDSAVYLCASSLNFQETQYFGPGTRLLVL.

To note about this clonotype: The CDR3 end shows no conserved phenylalanine or tryptophan, and so a read error is likely. The chain joins TRBV7-2 to TRBJ2-1; the D gene is possibly TRBD2 (5 bases). Germline-derived CDR1 and CDR2 are SGHTA and FQGNSA. V was cut by 4 bases and J by 0 bases, with 10 bases left in between. This CDR3 comprises 15 residues. CDR3 coding DNA: TGTGCCAGCAGCTCTGGGAGCCTCTCCTACAATGAGCAGTTCCTC. It yields the protein CASSSGSLSYNEQFL.

This chain joins TRBV7-6 and TRBJ2-7, with 8 bases that match TRBD1. The V gene's germline CDR1 is SGHVS and CDR2 FNYEAQ. This CDR3 is 14 amino acids long. The trim removed 5 bases at V and 4 bases at J, leaving 7 bases unmatched. The CDR3 DNA is TGTGCCAGCAGCGATTTGCAGGGGGCATACGAGCAGTACTTC. This translates into CASSDLQGAYEQYF.

This clonotype has more than one count but fewer than ten. This sequence joins TRBV27 and TRBJ2-1; TRBD1 aligns across 12 bases. Germline V gives CDR1 MNHEY, CDR2 SMNVEV (reference sequence). Germline trimming cut 4 bases from V and 8 bases from J; bases unmatched to any gene: 3. The CDR3 spans 14 residues. The CDR3 protein is CASSSGTGGYEQFF. As DNA, the CDR3 is TGTGCCAGCAGTTCCGGGACAGGGGGCTATGAGCAGTTCTTC.

This clonotype showed up just a few times. The chain uses TRBV6-1 and TRBJ1-2, with TRBD1 identical over 8 bases. CDR3 size: 16 residues. V gave up 6 bases and J gave up 1 base; unmatched junction bases: 10. Germline V gives CDR1 MNHNS, CDR2 SASEGT. The CDR3 reads CASRQGAAHLNYGYTF. In DNA form, the CDR3 reads TGTGCCAGCAGGCAGGGGGCGGCCCACCTTAACTATGGCTACACCTTC.

The chain recombines TRBV2 with TRBJ2-4, with D possibly TRBD2 on 5 matching bases. The CDR3 spans 15 residues. The V end lost 0 bases, the J end lost 9 bases, and 15 bases lay between the germline ends. Germline assignment: CDR1 SNHLY and CDR2 FYNNEI. This chain's CDR3 is CASSEATGSASIQYF. The DNA for the CDR3 is TGTGCCAGCAGTGAAGCAACGGGGTCCGCAAGCATTCAGTACTTC.

The chain joins TRBV28 to TRBJ1-1, with a weak D call TRBD1 (6 bases). V was clipped by 3 bases and J by 5 bases, with 13 bases between them. Per germline, CDR1 MDHEN and CDR2 SYDVKM. CDR3 length equals 14 residues. CDR3 nucleotides: TGTGCCAGCAGTTTCAACAGGGCGGCGACTGAAGCTTTCTTT. Translation: CASSFNRAATEAFF.

This clonotype was picked up a small number of times. The chain uses TRBV7-6 and TRBJ2-3, with D perhaps matching TRBD1 or TRBD2 (6 bases each). The germline gives CDR1 SGHVS, CDR2 FNYEAQ. Trimming removed 5 bases from V and 0 bases from J, with 21 bases in between. The CDR3 contains 18 residues. In DNA, the CDR3 is TGTGCCAGCAGCAGACGGGGGCGGGCTCGATCGAGCACAGATACGCAGTATTTT. Residues: CASSRRGRARSSTDTQYF.